The 29 T cell receptor beta chains below were found in one sample sequenced in a study of cytomegalovirus exposure and HLA in healthy donors. A multiplex PCR was run with 60 Vbeta primers and 13 Jbeta primers. TCRdb keeps only in-frame clones here, not all; method: immunoSEQ multiplex PCR. The table records roughly 180,000 clones, roughly 88% of them present only once. The sequencing input was PBMCs. These receptors were collected from a boy aged 2 to 10 in good health and CMV-seronegative.

The gene calls are TRBV11-1 and TRBJ2-7; 14 positions agree with TRBD2. CDR3 length: 15 amino acids. The V and J ends lost 4 bases and 2 bases, in that order; junction bases with no gene match: 1. Germline CDR1 is SGHAT and CDR2 is FQDESV (reference sequence). In DNA, the CDR3 is TGTGCCAGCAGCTCGGGACTAGCGGGAGCCTACGAGCAGTACTTC. This gives the protein CASSSGLAGAYEQYF.

This rearrangement joins TRBV2 to TRBJ1-1; 8 positions match TRBD1. Looked up from germline, CDR1 is SNHLY and CDR2 is FYNNEI. This CDR3 comprises 14 residues. V lost 6 bases and J lost 5; bases outside the gene matches: 8. The chain's CDR3 is CASRLDRGGTEAFF. The DNA of the CDR3 is TGTGCCAGCAGACTAGACAGGGGCGGGACTGAAGCTTTCTTT. Based on the CDR3 plus reference TRBV2 and TRBJ1-1, the full variable domain is EPEVTQTPSHQVTQMGQEVILRCVPISNHLYFYWYRQILGQKVEFLVSFYNNEISEKSEIFDDQFSVERPDGSNFTLKIRSTKLEDSAMYFCASRLDRGGTEAFFGQGTRLTVV.

The chain carries TRBV6-1 and TRBJ2-2; D might be TRBD2 (8 bases). The CDR3 loop spans 14 amino acids. In germline, CDR1 is MNHNS, CDR2 SASEGT. CDR3 region: CARGRGAFTGELFF. The CDR3 region has the DNA TGTGCGAGGGGGCGGGGGGCCTTCACCGGGGAGCTGTTTTTT.

The rearrangement joins TRBV27 to TRBJ2-7, with TRBD2 matching over 11 bases. Trimming took 8 bases from V and 0 from J; bases not matched to a gene: 3. Germline CDR1 is MNHEY and CDR2 is SMNVEV (reference sequence). There are 14 residues in the CDR3. The CDR3 nucleotides read TGTGCCAGCTCGACTAGCGGGATCTCCTACGAGCAGTACTTC. Its translation: CASSTSGISYEQYF.

This clone showed up just a few times. This sequence joins TRBV13 and TRBJ1-2, with 12 bases that match TRBD1. The junction had 9 bases not matched to a gene; V was cut back by 5 bases and J by 8 bases. The germline V gene has CDR1 PRHDT and CDR2 FYEKMQ (reference sequence). The CDR3 covers 15 residues. The CDR3 DNA reads TGTGCCAGCAGCGCACGGGACAGGGGGCGTGAGGGCTACACCTTC. It encodes CASSARDRGREGYTF.

Only a few counts were recorded for this clone. J is TRBJ2-3 and V is TRBV6-1; 11 bases map to TRBD2. The junction had 5 bases not matched to a gene; V was cut back by 2 bases and J by 1 base. Germline CDR1 reads MNHNS; CDR2 reads SASEGT. This CDR3 is built from 17 residues. In DNA form, the CDR3 reads TGTGCCAGCAGTGAATGGGATAGCGGGGGGGGCACAGATACGCAGTATTTT. Protein sequence: CASSEWDSGGGTDTQYF.

This chain links TRBV5-6 with TRBJ2-1; the match to TRBD2 covers 8 bases. The germline V gene encodes CDR1 SGHDT and CDR2 YYEEEE. CDR3 length: 16 residues. Losses at the gene ends were 2 bases for V and 8 bases for J; bases not matched to a gene: 12. As DNA, the CDR3 is TGTGCCAGCAGCTTAATCCCCGGCGGGAGGTTCGATGAGCAGTTCTTC. This encodes CASSLIPGGRFDEQFF. Using reference TRBV5-6 and TRBJ2-1 for the parts outside the CDR3, the full variable domain is DAGVTQSPTHLIKTRGQQVTLRCSPKSGHDTVSWYQQALGQGPQFIFQYYEEEERQRGNFPDRFSGHQFPNYSSELNVNALLLGDSALYLCASSLIPGGRFDEQFFGPGTRLTVL.

This clone came up once. J is TRBJ2-3 and V is TRBV2; TRBD2 matches 11 bases. The V gene end was trimmed by 0 bases and the J gene end by 0 bases; junction bases not matched to a gene: 5. This CDR3 has 18 amino acids. Per the germline V gene, CDR1 is SNHLY and CDR2 is FYNNEI. The CDR3 reads CASSEALTSGSSTDTQYF. In DNA form, the CDR3 reads TGTGCCAGCAGTGAAGCGCTTACTAGCGGGAGTAGCACAGATACGCAGTATTTT.

This rearrangement joins TRBV19 to TRBJ1-1, with 7 bases fitting TRBD1. Germline CDR1 LNHDA, CDR2 SQIVND (reference sequence). The CDR3 is 19 residues long. The junction had 19 bases not matched to a gene; V was cut back by 5 bases and J by 1 base. As DNA, the CDR3 is TGTGCCAGTAGTCCCATCGGAGATAGACAGGGAAGGGAGAACACTGAAGCTTTCTTT. It specifies CASSPIGDRQGRENTEAFF.

The CDR3 DNA reads TGTGCCAGCAGCTTAGGGACCGACGGGAAGACCCAGTACTTC. It specifies CASSLGTDGKTQYF. V gene TRBV7-2 combines with J gene TRBJ2-5; maybe TRBD2 (5 bases). Deletions cut 1 base from V and 6 bases from J, with 12 bases between. The CDR3 extends over 14 amino acids. Germline assignment: CDR1 SGHTA and CDR2 FQGNSA.

The gene calls are TRBV4-3 and TRBJ1-2; 7 positions agree with TRBD1. The CDR3 has 17 residues. V shed 1 base and J 6 bases; nucleotides not matched to a gene: 14. CDR1 and CDR2 from the germline V gene are LGHNA and YSLEER. CDR3 amino acids: CASSQGVRQGFVDGYTF. Here the CDR3 DNA reads TGCGCCAGCAGCCAAGGCGTTCGACAGGGATTCGTAGATGGCTACACCTTC.

The J gene is TRBJ2-3, the V gene TRBV4-3, with 11 nucleotides matching TRBD2. V shed 0 bases, J shed 3 bases, and the junction held 5 bases outside the gene matches. CDR1 is LGHNA and CDR2 is YSLEER in the germline V gene. This CDR3 has 17 residues. The CDR3 region has the DNA TGCGCCAGCAGCCAAGAGGGTCTAGCGGGGGGTACAGATACGCAGTATTTT. Its translation: CASSQEGLAGGTDTQYF.

V gene TRBV6-1 combines with J gene TRBJ1-1; 8 bases are shared with TRBD1. This CDR3 region has 15 residues. Trimming cost V 1 base and J 0 bases; bases outside gene matches: 1. Germline V gene data show CDR1 as MNHNS and CDR2 as SASEGT. The CDR3 spells CASSEEDRVNTEAFF. CDR3 nucleotide sequence: TGTGCCAGCAGTGAAGAGGACAGGGTGAACACTGAAGCTTTCTTT.

Concerning this clone itself: Relative to the germline gene, one junction end is altered; a read error may explain this. The chain employs TRBV7-9 and TRBJ2-3; 14 bases match TRBD2. This CDR3 spans 17 amino acids. Germline lookup yields CDR1 SEHNR and CDR2 FQNEAQ (reference sequence). This CDR3 reads CSSSSIATSGGVHTQYF. CDR3 bases: TGTTCCAGCAGCTCCATTGCGACTAGCGGGGGGGTCCATACGCAGTATTTT.

The chain links TRBV11-2 to TRBJ1-3; possibly TRBD1 for D (6 bases). This CDR3 contains 16 residues. Trimming took off 1 base at V and 1 base at J, with 11 bases between the two ends. Germline CDR1 SGHAT, CDR2 FQNNGV. CDR3 sequence: CASSLAYRGSGNTIYF. The CDR3 DNA reads as TGTGCCAGCAGCTTAGCGTATAGGGGGTCTGGAAACACCATATATTTT.

The chain links TRBV4-3 to TRBJ2-2, with 8 bases identical to TRBD2. From germline, CDR1 is LGHNA and CDR2 YSLEER. CDR3 length: 16 amino acids. Trimming removed 0 bases from V and 5 bases from J; junction bases left unmatched: 5. CDR3 nucleotides: TGCGCCAGCAGCCAAGATACTAGCGGAGTTACCGGGGAGCTGTTTTTT. Protein sequence: CASSQDTSGVTGELFF.

The CDR3 DNA sequence: TGTGCCAGCAGCTTGGCCCCTAGCGGGAGAGTGAATGAGCAGTTCTTC. Translated, it gives CASSLAPSGRVNEQFF. The gene calls are TRBV5-6 and TRBJ2-1; 10 bases align to TRBD2. CDR1 and CDR2 (germline): SGHDT, YYEEEE. The CDR3 consists of 16 residues. Trimming at V came to 0 bases and at J to 7 bases, leaving 7 bases not matched to a gene.

The V gene is TRBV6-5, the J gene TRBJ1-1; D is possibly TRBD1 (6 bases). The germline CDR1 and CDR2 sequences are MNHEY and SVGAGI. The CDR3 consists of 14 residues. The germline V and J ends were trimmed by 5 bases and 4 bases, with 14 bases remaining between them. CDR3 loop: CASSPYRGGTEAFF. The CDR3 DNA is TGTGCCAGCAGTCCTTACAGAGGGGGCACTGAAGCTTTCTTT.

The chain is built from TRBV5-1 and TRBJ2-5; TRBD1 aligns across 7 bases. Trimming removed 4 bases from V and 2 bases from J; junction bases left unmatched: 11. The CDR3 has 16 residues. Germline V gene data show CDR1 as SGHRS and CDR2 as YFSETQ. DNA of the CDR3: TGCGCCAGCAGCCTTGGACAGGATGGAGGTCAAGAGACCCAGTACTTC. Encoded protein: CASSLGQDGGQETQYF.

J is TRBJ1-6 and V is TRBV5-4, with 7 positions matching TRBD1. Trimming took 0 bases from V and 9 from J; bases not matched to a gene: 9. CDR1 and CDR2 from the germline V gene are SGHNT and YYREEE (reference sequence). The CDR3 extends over 16 amino acids. Here the CDR3 DNA reads TGTGCCAGCAGCTTGGACCCACCGACAGGGATTTCACCCCTCCACTTT. This codes for CASSLDPPTGISPLHF.

The chain employs TRBV2 and TRBJ1-3; D is unclear. Germline V gene data show CDR1 as SNHLY and CDR2 as FYNNEI. CDR3 length: 15 residues. Trimming shortened V by 7 bases and J by 2 bases, and 15 bases separated the two germline ends. CDR3 nucleotides: TGTGCCAGCACCAACTGGGCAGGAACTGGAAACACCATATATTTT. It specifies CASTNWAGTGNTIYF. Full variable domain (missing parts from reference TRBV2 and TRBJ1-3): EPEVTQTPSHQVTQMGQEVILRCVPISNHLYFYWYRQILGQKVEFLVSFYNNEISEKSEIFDDQFSVERPDGSNFTLKIRSTKLEDSAMYFCASTNWAGTGNTIYFGEGSWLTVV.

J is TRBJ2-5 and V is TRBV6-5; the D gene is possibly TRBD1 (6 bases). CDR1 is MNHEY and CDR2 is SVGAGI in the germline V gene. The CDR3 totals 15 residues. Trimming pared 5 bases from V and 5 bases from J, leaving 18 bases between. CDR3 nucleotides: TGTGCCAGCAGTACCGGACAGAAGGTTGGCGAGACCCAGTACTTC. Translated: CASSTGQKVGETQYF.

The chain recombines TRBV11-2 with TRBJ2-7, with 8 nucleotides matching TRBD1. Germline V gene lookup returns CDR1 SGHAT and CDR2 FQNNGV. CDR3 size: 14 residues. Losses at the gene ends were 8 bases for V and 5 bases for J; bases not matched to a gene: 11. As DNA, the CDR3 is TGTGCCAGCGGCTCCCGGGACAGGAGGCACGAGCAGTACTTC. Its translation is CASGSRDRRHEQYF. The variable domain in full, with the rest retrieved from reference TRBV11-2 and TRBJ2-7, is EAGVAQSPRYKIIEKRQSVAFWCNPISGHATLYWYQQILGQGPKLLIQFQNNGVVDDSQLPKDRFSAERLKGVDSTLKIQPAKLEDSAVYLCASGSRDRRHEQYFGPGTRLTVT.

The chain is built from TRBV30 and TRBJ1-5; 12 nucleotides align to TRBD1. CDR3 size: 15 residues. After removal of 0 bases from V and 5 bases from J, the junction contained 2 bases not matched to a gene. In germline, CDR1 is GTSNPN, CDR2 SVGIG (reference sequence). The CDR3 DNA reads TGTGCCTGGAGTGTAGGGGACAGGGGGCATCAGCCCCAGCATTTT. Translating gives CAWSVGDRGHQPQHF.

This chain links TRBV9 with TRBJ2-1; 11 bases line up with TRBD1. With 3 bases clipped from V and 5 bases from J, the junction kept 7 bases outside the gene matches. Looked up from germline, CDR1 is SGDLS and CDR2 is YYNGEE. This CDR3 spans 16 amino acids. The CDR3 sequence is CASSARTGGFDNEQFF. Here the CDR3 DNA reads TGTGCCAGCAGCGCCCGGACAGGGGGCTTCGACAATGAGCAGTTCTTC.

The rearrangement uses TRBV18 and TRBJ2-2; 7 bases align to TRBD1. Germline trimming cut 2 bases from V and 4 bases from J; bases unmatched to any gene: 7. Germline CDR1 is KGHSH and CDR2 is LQKENI. There are 16 residues in the CDR3. The CDR3 reads CASSPTGYRGTGELFF. DNA of the CDR3: TGTGCCAGCTCACCAACAGGATACAGGGGCACCGGGGAGCTGTTTTTT.

V gene TRBV7-8 combines with J gene TRBJ1-1, with a possible D match to TRBD1 (5 bases). This CDR3 has 12 residues. Between the trimmed V and J ends, which lost 4 bases and 5 bases, there was a span of 8 bases. The germline V gene encodes CDR1 SGHVS and CDR2 FQNEAQ. CDR3 in amino acids: CASSSGGTEAFF. The CDR3 DNA follows: TGTGCCAGCAGCTCCGGGGGGACTGAAGCTTTCTTT.

CDR3 coding DNA: TGTGCCAGCAGCTTAGGAACAGCCCAAGAGACCCAGTACTTC. This translates into CASSLGTAQETQYF. The gene calls are TRBV7-9 and TRBJ2-5; no clear D. The V end lost 1 base, the J end lost 1 base, and 7 bases lay between the germline ends. CDR1 SEHNR and CDR2 FQNEAQ come from the germline V gene (reference sequence). The CDR3 spans 14 residues.

CDR3 nucleotide sequence: TGTGCCAGCAGATCCTCGGGGGGAGTCTATGGCTACACCTTC. It specifies CASRSSGGVYGYTF. The V and J genes are TRBV2 and TRBJ1-2, with a possible D match to TRBD1 (5 bases). Germline V lookup: CDR1 SNHLY, CDR2 FYNNEI. Trimming cost V 6 bases and J 4 bases, with 15 bases left between them. The CDR3 consists of 14 residues. Combining the CDR3 with reference TRBV2 and TRBJ1-2 gives the whole variable domain EPEVTQTPSHQVTQMGQEVILRCVPISNHLYFYWYRQILGQKVEFLVSFYNNEISEKSEIFDDQFSVERPDGSNFTLKIRSTKLEDSAMYFCASRSSGGVYGYTFGSGTRLTVV.